The T cell receptor beta chain described here comes from a study of T cells in Graves' hyperthyroidism and ophthalmopathy (dated by TCRdb to the late 2010s). About the study as a whole: Peripheral blood samples were taken at the time of initial diagnosis, prior to any treatment. TCR V-J signatures able to tell the groups apart were searched for in a discovery cohort of around 95 patients, of whom around 43 had Graves' ophthalmopathy and 55 to 60 had stable Graves' hyperthyroidism. Whether ophthalmopathy could be predicted prospectively was tested in an independent validation cohort made up of 18 hyperthyroidism patients plus 17 patients who later progressed to ophthalmopathy. The 90 to 100 discovery patients were randomly divided into training and test sets at a 7:3 ratio. The study also compared thyroid tissue and blood T-cell repertoires from a handful of Graves' hyperthyroidism patients. Once sampling was done, hyperthyroidism patients were given methimazole at a starting dose of 30 mg daily, whereas ophthalmopathy patients were given high-dose intravenous methylprednisolone. TCR Vbeta CDR3 sequencing of roughly 140 peripheral blood samples (over 40 ophthalmopathy, over 70 hyperthyroidism and approximately 17 progressor patients) is reported in the paper.

The cysteine opens and the phenylalanine closes a CDR3 of 12 amino acids. Left in the record is the CDR3 DNA by itself, 36 bases read in frame from the first base. The germline V gene gives CDR1 as MNHNS and CDR2 as SASEGT. The junction carries 12 bases between V and J, which are trimmed by 9 bases and 4 bases respectively. Stable Graves' hyperthyroidism was defined as no progression to ophthalmopathy during 18 months of follow-up. Hyperthyroidism patients were aged 18 to 65 years and newly diagnosed, with disease duration of less than 2 months. Any patient with an uncontrolled infection, another autoimmune disease, pregnancy or lactation was excluded. Diagnoses were established on the basis of clinical symptoms, serum thyroxine and TRAb, thyroid ultrasound, and orbital computed tomography. Ficoll-Paque density gradient centrifugation was used to isolate PBMCs from about 9.4 ml of fresh peripheral blood. Total RNA was extracted using Trizol reagent, and RNA quality was assessed on an Agilent 2100 Bioanalyzer.

General findings and caveats noted by the study authors: Sample size was not statistically predetermined, and investigators were not blinded to group allocation. In validation, progression to ophthalmopathy was predicted by the model with 70.59% sensitivity and 72.22% specificity, a median of approximately 6.5 months before onset. In cross-validation, a model built on a 13 V-J signature told ophthalmopathy apart from stable hyperthyroidism with 85% to 90% sensitivity and about 81% specificity, and in testing the same model reached 80%/75%. Most expanded thyroid clonotypes (frequency above 0.001) were also detected in blood, a finding suggesting that blood repertoires may reflect thyroid immune responses.

TCR beta CDR3 regions were amplified from RNA transcripts. The TCR CDR3 was subjected to a first round of RT-PCR using the HTBI primer set and the Qiagen OneStep RT-PCR kit. Libraries were constructed in a second round of multiplex PCR, after which size selection and purification were performed. Sequencing of the libraries was done on an Illumina HiSeq2000 using paired-end 100 bp reads. As for how the authors treated the data: SOAPnuke was used to process the raw data, throwing out any read that contained adapters or uncalled bases, had a mean Phred below 15, or lacked an exact constant-primer or identifier match. High-quality paired reads were merged with COPE v1.2.5, and unique nucleotide sequences were defined as clonotypes. MiTCR v1.1 was used to align clonotypes to the IMGT TRBV, TRBD and TRBJ reference segments. Only V-J combinations with frequency above 0.0001, covering about 99% of repertoires, were analysed. A TCS score was defined as the ratio of F50 (clonal expansion) to E x V (chaos), with BLOSUM62-based TCRdist applied between CDR3 peptides within each V-J. Welch's t-statistics and random forest reduced just over 500 V-J features to under 15, which were used in a naive Bayes classifier (R e1071). TCRdb applied fastp at Q25 and MiXCR to the public reads, then kept only in-frame beta chains. Duplicate CDR3 protein sequences are folded into a single record with the most common DNA and genes. TCRdb's processing, not the study's, gives the V and J calls here. The sample includes about 550,000 distinct CDR3 sequences, with about a fifth observed a single time. Of the sample, around a quarter is held by the ten largest clones.

Comment on this clonotype: Its antigen remains undetermined. Per-nucleotide qualities are absent, and no much larger clonotype sits a single base away.

The sequencing sample was made of blood. Rearrangement joined TRBV6-1 to TRBJ1-1; no confident D gene assignment can be made. The sequence was collected from a man between 18 and 35 years old with Graves' hyperthyroidism. The CDR3 in this case is CASGGLGTEAFF. The DNA sequence is as follows: TGTGCCAGTGGAGGGCTCGGCACTGAAGCTTTCTTT.